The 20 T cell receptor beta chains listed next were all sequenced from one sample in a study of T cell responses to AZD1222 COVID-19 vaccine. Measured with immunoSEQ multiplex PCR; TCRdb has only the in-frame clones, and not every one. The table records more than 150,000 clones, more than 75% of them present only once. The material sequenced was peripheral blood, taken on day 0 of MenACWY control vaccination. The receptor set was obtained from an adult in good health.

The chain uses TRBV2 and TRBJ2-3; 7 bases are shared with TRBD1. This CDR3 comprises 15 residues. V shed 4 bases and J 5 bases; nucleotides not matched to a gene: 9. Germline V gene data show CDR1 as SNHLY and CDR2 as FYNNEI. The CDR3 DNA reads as TGTGCCAGCAGTGCAATACAGGGGCCAAAAGATACGCAGTATTTT. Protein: CASSAIQGPKDTQYF. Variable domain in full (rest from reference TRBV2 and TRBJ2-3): EPEVTQTPSHQVTQMGQEVILRCVPISNHLYFYWYRQILGQKVEFLVSFYNNEISEKSEIFDDQFSVERPDGSNFTLKIRSTKLEDSAMYFCASSAIQGPKDTQYFGPGTRLTVL.

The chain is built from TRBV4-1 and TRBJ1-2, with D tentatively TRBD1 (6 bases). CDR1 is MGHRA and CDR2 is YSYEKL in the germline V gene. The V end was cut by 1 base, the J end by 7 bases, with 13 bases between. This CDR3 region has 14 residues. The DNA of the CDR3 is TGCGCCAGCAGCCAAGGGCCGGGACAACTTGGCTACACCTTC. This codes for CASSQGPGQLGYTF.

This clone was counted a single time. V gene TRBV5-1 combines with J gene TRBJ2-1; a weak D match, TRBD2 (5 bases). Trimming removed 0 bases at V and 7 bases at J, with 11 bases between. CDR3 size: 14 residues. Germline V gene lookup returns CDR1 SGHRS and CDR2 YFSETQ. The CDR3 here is CASSLDGKINEQFF. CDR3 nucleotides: TGCGCCAGCAGCTTGGACGGGAAAATAAATGAGCAGTTCTTC.

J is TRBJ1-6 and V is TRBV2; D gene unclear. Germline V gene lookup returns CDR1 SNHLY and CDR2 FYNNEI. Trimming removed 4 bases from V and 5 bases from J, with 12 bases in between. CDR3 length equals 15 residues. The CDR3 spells CASSAPRINNSPLHF. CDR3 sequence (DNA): TGTGCCAGCAGTGCACCCAGGATTAATAATTCACCCCTCCACTTT.

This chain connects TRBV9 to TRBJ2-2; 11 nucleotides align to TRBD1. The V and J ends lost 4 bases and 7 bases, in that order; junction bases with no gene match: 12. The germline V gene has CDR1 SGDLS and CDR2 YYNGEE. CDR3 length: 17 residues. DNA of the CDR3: TGTGCCAGCAGCTTCACCGGGACAGGGGGTTCCCACGGGGAGCTGTTTTTT. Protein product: CASSFTGTGGSHGELFF. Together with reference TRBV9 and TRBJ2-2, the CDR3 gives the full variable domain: DSGVTQTPKHLITATGQRVTLRCSPRSGDLSVYWYQQSLDQGLQFLIQYYNGEERAKGNILERFSAQQFPDLHSELNLSSLELGDSALYFCASSFTGTGGSHGELFFGEGSRLTVL.

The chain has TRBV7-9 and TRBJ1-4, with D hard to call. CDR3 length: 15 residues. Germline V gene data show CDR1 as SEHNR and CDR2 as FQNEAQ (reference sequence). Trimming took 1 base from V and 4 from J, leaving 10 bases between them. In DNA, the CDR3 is TGTGCCAGCAGCTTAGGACAAGCCAATAATGAAAAACTGTTTTTT. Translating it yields CASSLGQANNEKLFF.

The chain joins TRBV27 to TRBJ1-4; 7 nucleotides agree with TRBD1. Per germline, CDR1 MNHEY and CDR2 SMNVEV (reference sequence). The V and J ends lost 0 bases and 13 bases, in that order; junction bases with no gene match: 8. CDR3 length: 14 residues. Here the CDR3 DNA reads TGTGCCAGCAGTTTATCGGACCGGGACAGCGGACTGTTTTTT. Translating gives CASSLSDRDSGLFF.

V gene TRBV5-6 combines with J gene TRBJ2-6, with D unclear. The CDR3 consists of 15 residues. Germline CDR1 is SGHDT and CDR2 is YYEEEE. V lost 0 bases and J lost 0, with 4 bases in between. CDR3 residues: CASSLEFSGANVLTF. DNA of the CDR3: TGTGCCAGCAGCTTGGAATTCTCTGGGGCCAACGTCCTGACTTTC. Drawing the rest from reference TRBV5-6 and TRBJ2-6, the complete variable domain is DAGVTQSPTHLIKTRGQQVTLRCSPKSGHDTVSWYQQALGQGPQFIFQYYEEEERQRGNFPDRFSGHQFPNYSSELNVNALLLGDSALYLCASSLEFSGANVLTFGAGSRLTVL.

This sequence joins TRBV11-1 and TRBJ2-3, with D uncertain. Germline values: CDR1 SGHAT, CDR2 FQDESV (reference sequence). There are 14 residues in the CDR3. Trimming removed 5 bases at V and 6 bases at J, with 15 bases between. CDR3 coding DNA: TGTGCCAGCAGCCCTTGGACGTCCGGGGATACGCAGTATTTT. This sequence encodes CASSPWTSGDTQYF.

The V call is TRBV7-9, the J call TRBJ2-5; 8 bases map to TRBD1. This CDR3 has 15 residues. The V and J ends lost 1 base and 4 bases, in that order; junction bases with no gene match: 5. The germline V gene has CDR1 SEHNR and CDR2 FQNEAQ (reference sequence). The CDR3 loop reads CASSLGPTGGETQYF. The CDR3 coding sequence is TGTGCCAGCAGCTTAGGCCCTACAGGGGGAGAGACCCAGTACTTC.

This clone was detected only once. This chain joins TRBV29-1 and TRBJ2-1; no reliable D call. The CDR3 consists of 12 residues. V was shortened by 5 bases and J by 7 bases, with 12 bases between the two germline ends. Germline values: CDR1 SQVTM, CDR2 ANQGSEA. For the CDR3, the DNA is TGCAGCGTTTTCACTTTGTGGAATGAGCAGTTCTTC. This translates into CSVFTLWNEQFF.

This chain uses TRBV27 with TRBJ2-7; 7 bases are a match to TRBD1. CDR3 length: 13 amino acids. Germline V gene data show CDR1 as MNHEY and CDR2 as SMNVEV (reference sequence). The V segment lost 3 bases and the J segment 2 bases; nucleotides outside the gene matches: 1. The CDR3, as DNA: TGTGCCAGCAGTTTCGGGACAGCCTACGAGCAGTACTTC. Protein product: CASSFGTAYEQYF.

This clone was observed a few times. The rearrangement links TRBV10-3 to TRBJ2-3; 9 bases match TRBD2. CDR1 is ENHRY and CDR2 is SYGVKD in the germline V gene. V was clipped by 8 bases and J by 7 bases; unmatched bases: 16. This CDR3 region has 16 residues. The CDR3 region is CAIRGSRGRAPNTQYF. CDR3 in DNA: TGTGCCATCCGAGGATCCCGCGGGAGGGCCCCAAATACGCAGTATTTT.

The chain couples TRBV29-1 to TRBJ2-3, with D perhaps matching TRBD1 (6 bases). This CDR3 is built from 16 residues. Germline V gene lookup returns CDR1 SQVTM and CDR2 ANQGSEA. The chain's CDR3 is CRASQGSPTIGDTQYF. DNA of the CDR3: TGCAGGGCCTCACAGGGCTCCCCGACCATAGGAGATACGCAGTATTTT.

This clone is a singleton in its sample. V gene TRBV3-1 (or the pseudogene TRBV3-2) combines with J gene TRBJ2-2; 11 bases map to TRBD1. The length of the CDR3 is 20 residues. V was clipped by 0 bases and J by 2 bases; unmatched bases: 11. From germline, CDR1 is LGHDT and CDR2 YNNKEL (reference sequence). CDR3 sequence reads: CASSQDPDRGRLENTGELFF. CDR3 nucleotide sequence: TGTGCCAGCAGCCAAGATCCGGACAGGGGGCGATTGGAAAACACCGGGGAGCTGTTTTTT.

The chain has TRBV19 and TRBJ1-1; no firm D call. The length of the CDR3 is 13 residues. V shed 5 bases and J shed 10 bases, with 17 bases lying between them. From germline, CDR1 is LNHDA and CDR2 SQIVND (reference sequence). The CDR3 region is CASSVPGFPGAFF. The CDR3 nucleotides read TGTGCCAGTAGTGTCCCGGGCTTCCCGGGAGCTTTCTTT.

CDR3 sequence reads: CASSARGQDYEQYF. CDR3 coding DNA: TGTGCCAGCAGCGCCCGGGGACAGGACTACGAGCAGTACTTC. This chain uses TRBV7-9 with TRBJ2-7; the match to TRBD1 covers 8 bases. CDR3 length: 14 residues. Per the germline V gene, CDR1 is SEHNR and CDR2 is FQNEAQ (reference sequence). V trimming: 5 bases; J trimming: 3 bases; junction bases outside the gene matches: 6.

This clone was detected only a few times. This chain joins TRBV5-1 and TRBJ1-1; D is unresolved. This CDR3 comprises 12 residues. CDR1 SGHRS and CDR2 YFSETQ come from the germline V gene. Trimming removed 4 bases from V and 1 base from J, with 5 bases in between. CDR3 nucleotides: TGCGCCAGCAGCGTGTCGAACACTGAAGCTTTCTTT. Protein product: CASSVSNTEAFF.

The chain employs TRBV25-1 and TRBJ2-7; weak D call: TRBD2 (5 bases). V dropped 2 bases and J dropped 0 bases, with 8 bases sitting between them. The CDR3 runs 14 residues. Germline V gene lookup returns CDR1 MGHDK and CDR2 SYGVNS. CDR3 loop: CASSEATSSYEQYF. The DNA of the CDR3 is TGTGCCAGCAGTGAAGCTACTAGCTCCTACGAGCAGTACTTC.

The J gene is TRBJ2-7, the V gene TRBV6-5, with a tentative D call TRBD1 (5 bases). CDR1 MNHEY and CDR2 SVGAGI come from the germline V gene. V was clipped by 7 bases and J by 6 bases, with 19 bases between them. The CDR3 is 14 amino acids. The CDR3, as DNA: TGTGCCAGCACCCTACAGGCCACAACCATCGAGCAGTACTTC. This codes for CASTLQATTIEQYF.